This section outlines one TCR beta chain sequence together with its context. TCRdb re-analysed the RT-PCR reads in MiXCR, keeping a single row per CDR3 protein. Found here are about 100,000 distinct CDR3 sequences, approximately 35% of them singletons; the top ten hold roughly 30%. This entry belongs to a study of patients and donors after allogeneic stem cell transplantation. CDR1 and CDR2 from the germline V gene are SGHNT and YENEEA. V lost 8 bases, J lost 0 bases, and 8 bases lay in between. CDR3 length equals 14 residues. The material sequenced was blood, either unsorted or a sorted T cell fraction (not recorded which). The chain uses TRBV11-3 and TRBJ1-6; D is unclear. The clonotype was recovered from a human donor who was either an allogeneic HSCT recipient or a stem cell or donor lymphocyte infusion donor (not recorded which). It is not recorded whose cells these are; they may come from a transplant donor. The DNA of the CDR3 is TGTGCCAGCGGTTGGAGCTCCTATAATTCACCCCTCCACTTT. This gives the protein CASGWSSYNSPLHF. Looking up the rest from reference TRBV11-3 and TRBJ1-6 gives the full variable domain: EAGVVQSPRYKIIEKKQPVAFWCNPISGHNTLYWYLQNLGQGPELLIRYENEEAVDDSQLPKDRFSAERLKGVDSTLKIQPAELGDSAVYLCASGWSSYNSPLHFGNGTRLTVT.